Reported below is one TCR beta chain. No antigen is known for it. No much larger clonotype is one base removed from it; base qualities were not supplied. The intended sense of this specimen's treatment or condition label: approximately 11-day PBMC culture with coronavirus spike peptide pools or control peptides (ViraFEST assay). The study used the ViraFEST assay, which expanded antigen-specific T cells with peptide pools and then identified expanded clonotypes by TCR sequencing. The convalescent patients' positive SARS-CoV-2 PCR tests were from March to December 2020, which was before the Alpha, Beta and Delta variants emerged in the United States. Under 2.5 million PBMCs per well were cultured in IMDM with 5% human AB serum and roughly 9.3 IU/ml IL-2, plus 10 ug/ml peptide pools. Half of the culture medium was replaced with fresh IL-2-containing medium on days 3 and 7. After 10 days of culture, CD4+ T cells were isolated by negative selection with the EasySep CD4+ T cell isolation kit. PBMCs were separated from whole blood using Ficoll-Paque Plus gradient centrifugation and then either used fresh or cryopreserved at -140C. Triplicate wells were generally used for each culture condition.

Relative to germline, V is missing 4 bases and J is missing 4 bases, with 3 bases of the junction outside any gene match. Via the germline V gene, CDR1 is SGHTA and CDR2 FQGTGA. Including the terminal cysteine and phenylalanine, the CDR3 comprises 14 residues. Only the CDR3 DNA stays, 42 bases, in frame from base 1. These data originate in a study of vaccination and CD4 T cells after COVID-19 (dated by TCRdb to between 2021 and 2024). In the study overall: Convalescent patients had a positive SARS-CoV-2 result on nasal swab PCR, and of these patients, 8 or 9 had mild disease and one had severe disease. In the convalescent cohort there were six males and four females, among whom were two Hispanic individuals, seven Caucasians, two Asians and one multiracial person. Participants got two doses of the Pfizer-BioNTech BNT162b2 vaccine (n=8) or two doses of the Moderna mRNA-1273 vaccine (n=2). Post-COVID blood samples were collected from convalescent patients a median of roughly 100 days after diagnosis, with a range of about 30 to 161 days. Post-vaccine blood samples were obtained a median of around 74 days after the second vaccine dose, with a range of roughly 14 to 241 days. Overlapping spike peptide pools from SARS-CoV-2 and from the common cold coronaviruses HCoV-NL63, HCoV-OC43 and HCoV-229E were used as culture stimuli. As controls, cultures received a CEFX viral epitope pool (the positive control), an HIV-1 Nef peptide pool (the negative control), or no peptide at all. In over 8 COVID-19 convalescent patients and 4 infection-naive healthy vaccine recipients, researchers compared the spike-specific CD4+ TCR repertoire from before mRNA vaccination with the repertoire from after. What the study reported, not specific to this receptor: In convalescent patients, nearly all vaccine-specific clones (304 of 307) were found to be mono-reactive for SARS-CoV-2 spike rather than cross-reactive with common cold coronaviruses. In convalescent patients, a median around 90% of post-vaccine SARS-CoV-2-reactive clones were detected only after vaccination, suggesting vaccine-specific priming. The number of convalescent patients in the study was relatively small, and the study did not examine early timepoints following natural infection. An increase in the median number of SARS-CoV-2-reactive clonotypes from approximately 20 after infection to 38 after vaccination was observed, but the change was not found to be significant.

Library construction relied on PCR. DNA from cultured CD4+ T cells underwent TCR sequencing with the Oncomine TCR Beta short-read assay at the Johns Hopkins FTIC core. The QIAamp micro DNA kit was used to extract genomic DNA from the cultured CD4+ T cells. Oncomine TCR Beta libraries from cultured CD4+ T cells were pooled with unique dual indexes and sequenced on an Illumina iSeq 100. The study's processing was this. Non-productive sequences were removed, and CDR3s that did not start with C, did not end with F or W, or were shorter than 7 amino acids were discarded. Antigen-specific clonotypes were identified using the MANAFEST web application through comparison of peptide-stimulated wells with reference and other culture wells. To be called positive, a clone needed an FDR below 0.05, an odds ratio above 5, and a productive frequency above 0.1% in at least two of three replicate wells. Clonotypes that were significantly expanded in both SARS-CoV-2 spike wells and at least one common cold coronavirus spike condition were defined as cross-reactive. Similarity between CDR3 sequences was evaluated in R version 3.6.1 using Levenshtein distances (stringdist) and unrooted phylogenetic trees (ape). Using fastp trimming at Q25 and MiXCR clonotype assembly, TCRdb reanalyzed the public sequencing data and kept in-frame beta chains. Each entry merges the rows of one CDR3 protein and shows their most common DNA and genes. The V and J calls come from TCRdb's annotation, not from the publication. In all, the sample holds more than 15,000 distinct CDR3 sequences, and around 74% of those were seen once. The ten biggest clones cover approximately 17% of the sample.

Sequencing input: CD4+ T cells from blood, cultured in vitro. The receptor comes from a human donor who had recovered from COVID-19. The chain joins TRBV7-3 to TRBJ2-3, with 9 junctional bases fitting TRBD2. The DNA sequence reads TGTGCCAGCAGCTCTCTAGCGGGATCAGATACGCAGTATTTT. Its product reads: CASSSLAGSDTQYF.